The rows below give T cell receptor beta chains drawn from one sample of a study of blood T cells in healthy people across ages. MiXCR was run by TCRdb on the 5' RACE reads, yielding one entry per CDR3 protein. The profile shows fewer than 650,000 distinct CDR3 sequences, about 27% of them singletons. These sequences were also reported in another study, on T cells of mothers and their children.

Source material: blood. The receptor source for this set is a boy under 10 years old in good health. Both conserved end residues are part of each CDR3. The order of the fields is J gene, clone size, V gene, D gene, CDR3 protein, CDR3 DNA. A D gene is named only where the DNA matches it firmly. The listing skips clone size in some rows; elsewhere it reads once, few, many or a size class.

TRBJ2-5 . TRBV6-1 . CASSKAEQETQYF TGTGCCAGCAGTAAAGCGGAACAAGAGACCCAGTACTTC
TRBJ2-3 . TRBV12-3/TRBV12-4 TRBD2 CASRLMGLAGGTDTQYF TGTGCCAGCAGATTAATGGGGCTAGCGGGGGGCACAGATACGCAGTATTTT
TRBJ1-2 . TRBV20-1 . CPPRAGLSYGYTF TGCCCCCCAAGGGCGGGCCTTAGCTATGGCTACACCTTC
TRBJ2-5 . TRBV20-1 TRBD1 CSARVANRGETQYF TGCAGTGCTAGAGTCGCGAACAGGGGAGAGACCCAGTACTTC
TRBJ1-5 . TRBV7-6 . CASSLIPGTEGGQPQHF TGTGCCAGCAGTCTTATCCCGGGGACCGAGGGGGGTCAGCCCCAGCATTTT
TRBJ2-1 few TRBV13 TRBD2 CASGREIGEQFF TGTGCCAGCGGGCGGGAGATTGGTGAGCAGTTCTTC
TRBJ2-5 . TRBV15 TRBD2 CATSRDGGYSGRPETQYF TGTGCCACCAGCAGAGACGGTGGGTATAGCGGGAGGCCGGAGACCCAGTACTTC
TRBJ2-1 few TRBV20-1 . CSARQDRDTYNEQFF TGCAGTGCTAGACAAGACCGGGATACCTACAATGAGCAGTTCTTC
TRBJ2-2 few TRBV2 TRBD1 CARRQGAGELFF TGTGCCAGGAGACAGGGAGCCGGGGAGCTGTTTTTT
TRBJ1-6 few TRBV10-3 . CAISGGEYGNSPLHF TGTGCCATCAGTGGGGGCGAATATGGTAATTCACCCCTCCACTTT
TRBJ2-7 . TRBV6-2/TRBV6-3 TRBD2 CASSYGEGEQYF TGTGCCAGCAGTTATGGGGAGGGAGAGCAGTACTTC
TRBJ2-1 few TRBV2 . CASSELWEAWNEQFF TGTGCCAGCAGTGAATTGTGGGAGGCCTGGAATGAGCAGTTCTTC
TRBJ2-5 many TRBV4-1 . CASSQKSGIETQYF TGCGCCAGCAGCCAGAAATCAGGGATCGAGACCCAGTACTTC
TRBJ2-2 few TRBV12-3/TRBV12-4 TRBD1 CASSLTGRNTGELFF TGTGCCAGCAGTCTGACAGGGAGGAACACCGGGGAGCTGTTTTTT
TRBJ2-5 . TRBV29-1 TRBD2 CSVGAGVWRGGLETQYF TGCAGCGTTGGGGCAGGGGTATGGCGGGGGGGCCTTGAGACCCAGTACTTC
TRBJ2-1 . TRBV7-2 TRBD2 CASSPPSGRYLSEQFF TGTGCCAGCAGCCCTCCTAGCGGGAGGTATCTCAGTGAGCAGTTCTTC
TRBJ2-1 . TRBV20-1 . CSARGQGNSYNEQFF TGCAGTGCTAGAGGGCAGGGTAACTCCTACAATGAGCAGTTCTTC
TRBJ1-5 . TRBV6-2/TRBV6-3 . CASRWGLYNQPQHF TGTGCCAGCAGATGGGGGCTGTACAATCAGCCCCAGCATTTT
TRBJ2-6 . TRBV6-2/TRBV6-3 TRBD2 CASSYGTSGGSGANVLTF TGTGCCAGCAGTTACGGAACTAGCGGGGGCTCTGGGGCCAACGTCCTGACTTTC
TRBJ1-4 . TRBV7-2 TRBD1 CASSPENRGLYEKLFF TGTGCCAGCAGTCCTGAAAACAGGGGGTTGTATGAAAAACTGTTTTTT
TRBJ1-5 . TRBV6-2/TRBV6-3 . CASSYWENSNQPQHF TGTGCCAGCAGTTACTGGGAAAATAGCAATCAGCCCCAGCATTTT
TRBJ2-7 few TRBV6-5 . CASSPTGNFAYEQYF TGTGCCAGCAGTCCTACAGGGAACTTTGCCTACGAGCAGTACTTC
TRBJ1-2 . TRBV6-5 . CASSYSAGAVRDYGYTF TGTGCCAGCAGTTACTCGGCCGGGGCCGTAAGGGACTATGGCTACACCTTC
TRBJ2-5 . TRBV15 TRBD2 CATSRSLMGLAGGETQYF TGTGCCACCAGCCGCTCATTAATGGGACTAGCGGGAGGAGAGACCCAGTACTTC
TRBJ2-4 . TRBV10-3 TRBD1 CAISGSGQGADIQYF TGTGCCATCTCTGGGTCGGGGCAGGGGGCGGACATTCAGTACTTC
TRBJ1-3 . TRBV27 . CASSLSAYGNTIYF TGTGCCAGCAGTTTATCGGCTTACGGAAACACCATATATTTT
TRBJ2-5 . TRBV7-6 . CASSLMVEQETQYF TGTGCCAGCAGCCTTATGGTAGAGCAAGAGACCCAGTACTTC
TRBJ2-6 few TRBV20-1 . CSATVSPGANVLTF TGCAGTGCTACAGTCTCTCCTGGGGCCAACGTCCTGACTTTC
TRBJ2-7 . TRBV12-3/TRBV12-4 . CASSLHGGPYEQYF TGTGCCAGCAGTTTGCACGGGGGGCCCTACGAGCAGTACTTC
TRBJ2-4 . TRBV10-3 TRBD2 CAIMSGAGGTKNIQYF TGTGCCATCATGAGCGGAGCGGGAGGGACCAAAAACATTCAGTACTTC
TRBJ2-7 few TRBV12-3/TRBV12-4 . CASSSSAGEQYF TGTGCCAGCAGTTCCTCCGCGGGTGAGCAGTACTTC
TRBJ2-5 few TRBV6-1 TRBD2 CASSQYPRLAGVGGQETQYF TGTGCCAGCAGCCAATACCCAAGACTAGCGGGAGTGGGGGGCCAAGAGACCCAGTACTTC
TRBJ2-1 . TRBV7-2 . CASSYGRVTEQFF TGTGCCAGCAGCTACGGACGGGTAACTGAGCAGTTCTTC
TRBJ2-1 . TRBV19 . CASSILSTSSYNEQFF TGTGCCAGTAGTATTCTGAGCACCAGCTCCTACAATGAGCAGTTCTTC
TRBJ2-4 . TRBV29-1 . CSVEIWVRELGNIQYF TGCAGCGTTGAAATTTGGGTTCGGGAACTCGGAAACATTCAGTACTTC
TRBJ2-1 few TRBV5-1 TRBD2 CASSQGLAPNNEQFF TGCGCCAGCAGCCAGGGACTAGCGCCCAACAATGAGCAGTTCTTC
TRBJ2-1 . TRBV10-3 TRBD2 CAISGVLGTSGKRSSYNEQFF TGTGCCATCTCAGGTGTGTTAGGGACTAGCGGAAAAAGGAGCTCCTACAATGAGCAGTTCTTC
TRBJ2-3 . TRBV20-1 . CSAKGGPSTDTQYF TGCAGTGCTAAGGGGGGGCCTAGCACAGATACGCAGTATTTT
TRBJ2-7 many TRBV5-1 . CASSPDPLRSSLQYF TGCGCCAGCAGCCCAGACCCGTTGCGTAGTAGCTTACAGTACTTC
TRBJ1-4 few TRBV3-1 TRBD1 CASSPLTGGSGEKLFF TGTGCCAGCAGCCCACTCACAGGGGGGTCCGGGGAAAAACTGTTTTTT